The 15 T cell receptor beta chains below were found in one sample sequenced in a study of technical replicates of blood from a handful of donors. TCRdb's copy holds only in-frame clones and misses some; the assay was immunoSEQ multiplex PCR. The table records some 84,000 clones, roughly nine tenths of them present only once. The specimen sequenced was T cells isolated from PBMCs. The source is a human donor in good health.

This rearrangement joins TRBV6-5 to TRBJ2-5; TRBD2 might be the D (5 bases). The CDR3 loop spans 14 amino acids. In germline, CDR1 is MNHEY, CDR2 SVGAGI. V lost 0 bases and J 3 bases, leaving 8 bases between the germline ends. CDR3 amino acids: CASSYSGNEETQYF. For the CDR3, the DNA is TGTGCCAGCAGTTACTCCGGGAATGAAGAGACCCAGTACTTC.

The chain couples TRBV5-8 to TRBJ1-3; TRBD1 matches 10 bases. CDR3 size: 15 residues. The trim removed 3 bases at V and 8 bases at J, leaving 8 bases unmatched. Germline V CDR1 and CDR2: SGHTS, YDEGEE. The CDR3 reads CASSSGQGTRDTIYF. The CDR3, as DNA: TGTGCCAGCAGCTCGGGACAGGGGACAAGAGACACCATATATTTT.

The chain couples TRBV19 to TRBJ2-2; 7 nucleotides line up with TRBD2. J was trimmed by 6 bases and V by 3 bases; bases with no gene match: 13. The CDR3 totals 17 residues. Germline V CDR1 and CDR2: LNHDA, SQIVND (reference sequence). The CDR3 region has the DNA TGTGCCAGTAGTATGGTCCGGAGGGAGGGGTCCCCCGGGGAGCTGTTTTTT. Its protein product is CASSMVRREGSPGELFF.

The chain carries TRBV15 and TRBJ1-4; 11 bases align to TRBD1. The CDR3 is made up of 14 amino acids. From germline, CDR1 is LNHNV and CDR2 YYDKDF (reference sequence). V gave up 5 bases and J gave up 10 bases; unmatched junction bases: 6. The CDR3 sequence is CATSVGTGGGKLFF. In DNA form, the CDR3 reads TGTGCCACCAGCGTAGGGACAGGGGGTGGAAAACTGTTTTTT.

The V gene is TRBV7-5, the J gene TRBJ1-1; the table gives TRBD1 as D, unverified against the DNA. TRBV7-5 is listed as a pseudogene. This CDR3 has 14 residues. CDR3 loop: CVRSLAQGNTEAFF. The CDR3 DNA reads TGTGTCAGAAGCTTAGCACAGGGGAACACTGAAGCTTTCTTT.

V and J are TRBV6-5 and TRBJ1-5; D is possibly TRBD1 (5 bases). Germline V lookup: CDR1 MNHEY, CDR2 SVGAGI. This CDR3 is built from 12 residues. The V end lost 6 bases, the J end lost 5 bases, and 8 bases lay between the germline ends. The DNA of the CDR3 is TGTGCCAGCAGGCAGGGTGATCAGCCCCAGCATTTT. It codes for CASRQGDQPQHF.

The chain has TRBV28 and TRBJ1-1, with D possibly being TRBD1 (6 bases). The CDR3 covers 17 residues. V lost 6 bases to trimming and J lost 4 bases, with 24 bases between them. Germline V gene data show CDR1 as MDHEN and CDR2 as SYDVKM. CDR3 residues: CASSGGGRFGLSTEAFF. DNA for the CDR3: TGTGCCAGCAGCGGCGGGGGGCGATTCGGTCTCAGCACTGAAGCTTTCTTT.

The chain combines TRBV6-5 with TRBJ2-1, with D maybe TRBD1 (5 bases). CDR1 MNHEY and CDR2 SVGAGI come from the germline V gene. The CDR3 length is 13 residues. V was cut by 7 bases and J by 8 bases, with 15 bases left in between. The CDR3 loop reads CASKLQALDEQFF. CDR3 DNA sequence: TGTGCCAGCAAACTACAGGCCTTGGATGAGCAGTTCTTC.

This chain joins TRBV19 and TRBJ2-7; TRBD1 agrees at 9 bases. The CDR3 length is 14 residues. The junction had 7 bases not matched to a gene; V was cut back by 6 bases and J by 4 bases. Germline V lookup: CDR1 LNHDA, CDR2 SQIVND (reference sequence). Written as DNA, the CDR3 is TGTGCCAGTAGCCGGACAGGGGTTTTTTACGAGCAGTACTTC. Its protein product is CASSRTGVFYEQYF.

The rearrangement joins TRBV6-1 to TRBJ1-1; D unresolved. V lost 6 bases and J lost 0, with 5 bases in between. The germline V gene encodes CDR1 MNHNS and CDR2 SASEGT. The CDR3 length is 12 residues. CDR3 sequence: CASSGMNTEAFF. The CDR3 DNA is TGTGCCAGCAGCGGGATGAACACTGAAGCTTTCTTT.

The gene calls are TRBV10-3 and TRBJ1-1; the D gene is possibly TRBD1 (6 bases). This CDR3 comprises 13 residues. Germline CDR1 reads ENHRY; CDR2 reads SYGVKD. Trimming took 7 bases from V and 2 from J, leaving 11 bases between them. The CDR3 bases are TGTGCCATCACAGACAGGTATAACACTGAAGCTTTCTTT. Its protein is CAITDRYNTEAFF.

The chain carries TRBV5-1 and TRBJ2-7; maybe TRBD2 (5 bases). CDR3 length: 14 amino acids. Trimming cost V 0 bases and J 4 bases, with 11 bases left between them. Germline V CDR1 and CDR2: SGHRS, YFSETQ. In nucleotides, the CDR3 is TGCGCCAGCAGCTTGGACGTGGGAGTTTACGAGCAGTACTTC. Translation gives CASSLDVGVYEQYF.

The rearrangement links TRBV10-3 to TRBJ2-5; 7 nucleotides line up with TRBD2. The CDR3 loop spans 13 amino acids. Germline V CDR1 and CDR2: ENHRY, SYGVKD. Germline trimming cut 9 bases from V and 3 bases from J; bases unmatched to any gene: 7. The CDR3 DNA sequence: TGTGCCATAAGGACTAGTTACGAAGAGACCCAGTACTTC. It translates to CAIRTSYEETQYF.

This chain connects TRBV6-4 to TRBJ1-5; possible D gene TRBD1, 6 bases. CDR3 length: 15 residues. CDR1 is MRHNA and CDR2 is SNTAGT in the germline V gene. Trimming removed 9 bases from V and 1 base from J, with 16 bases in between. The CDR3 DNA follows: TGTGCCAGGGGGCAACAGGGATTGAGCAATCAGCCCCAGCATTTT. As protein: CARGQQGLSNQPQHF.

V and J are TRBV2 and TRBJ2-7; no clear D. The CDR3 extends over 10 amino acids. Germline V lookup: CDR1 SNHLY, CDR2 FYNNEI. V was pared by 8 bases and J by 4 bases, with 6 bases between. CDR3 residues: CASVRYEQYF. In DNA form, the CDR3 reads TGTGCCAGCGTTAGATACGAGCAGTACTTC. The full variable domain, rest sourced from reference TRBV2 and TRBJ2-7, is EPEVTQTPSHQVTQMGQEVILRCVPISNHLYFYWYRQILGQKVEFLVSFYNNEISEKSEIFDDQFSVERPDGSNFTLKIRSTKLEDSAMYFCASVRYEQYFGPGTRLTVT.